This T cell receptor (beta chain) emerged from a study of T cell responses to AZD1222 COVID-19 vaccine. Comments on this clone: Antigen specificity is unknown.

Study-wide points: Repertoires in all cases were sampled only once the peak T cell response had passed. Donors in the cohort were predominantly white British and more often female, and clonal diversity was possibly underestimated.

Clones were sequenced by immunoSEQ multiplex PCR, and TCRdb holds only the in-frame ones, with some missing. This sample has under 150,000 clones; roughly nine tenths occur once, and the top ten carry 9.5%. The CDR3 loop spans 15 amino acids. V was clipped by 3 bases and J by 2 bases, with 13 bases between them. In germline, CDR1 is LNHDA, CDR2 SQIVND (reference sequence). J is TRBJ1-2 and V is TRBV19; D is ambiguous. The material was peripheral blood, obtained 28 days after the second AZD1222 dose. The clonotype was recovered from an adult who received the AZD1222 COVID-19 vaccine. The CDR3 DNA reads TGTGCCAGTAGTATTGGCAGTACGTCAAACTATGGCTACACCTTC. It translates to CASSIGSTSNYGYTF.